Listed here is a single TCR beta chain. Its antigen is currently unknown. The germline gives CDR1 MNHNS, CDR2 SASEGT. The CDR3 length is 14 residues. Trimming took 8 bases from V and 7 from J; bases not matched to a gene: 9. Both 60 Vbeta primers and 13 Jbeta primers went into the PCR. The assay was immunoSEQ multiplex PCR, and TCRdb's table has in-frame clones only and misses some. The table has fewer than 250,000 clones, 82% seen once; the top ten hold 5.5% to 7.5%. These data come from a study of cytomegalovirus exposure and HLA in healthy donors. Notes on the study in general: Listed as cytomegalovirus-associated were 150 to 200 TCR beta chains.

V usage is TRBV6-1 and J usage is TRBJ2-1; TRBD1 matches at 9 bases. The source is a man aged 35 to 55 in good health and CMV-seropositive. The sample was PBMCs. CDR3 loop: CASSGTGIRNEQFF. The CDR3 coding sequence is TGTGCCAGCTCCGGGACAGGGATAAGGAATGAGCAGTTCTTC.